This T cell receptor (beta chain) derives from a study of T cell responses to AZD1222 COVID-19 vaccine. Clones were sequenced by immunoSEQ multiplex PCR, and TCRdb holds only the in-frame ones, with some missing. Among 65,000 to 90,000 clones listed, 80% to 90% were seen once. The CDR3 is 14 amino acids. J was trimmed by 6 bases and V by 2 bases; bases with no gene match: 5. Per the germline V gene, CDR1 is SGHAT and CDR2 is FQNNGV. The J gene is TRBJ1-1, the V gene TRBV11-2, with TRBD1 matching over 8 bases. The source material was peripheral blood, sampled on day 0 of AZD1222 vaccination. This receptor was obtained from an adult in good health. The CDR3: CASSLFDRGPEAFF. The CDR3 coding sequence is TGTGCCAGCAGCTTATTTGACAGGGGCCCTGAAGCTTTCTTT.